This TCR beta chain was observed in a study of T cells in Graves' hyperthyroidism and ophthalmopathy. There are many counts of this clonotype. The CDR3 contains 14 residues. CDR1 is MDHEN, CDR2 SYDVKM, per germline. Trimming cost V 8 bases and J 0 bases, with 13 bases left between them. Amplified TCR beta CDR3 regions derived from RNA transcripts. When the TCR CDR3 underwent first-round RT-PCR, the HTBI primer set was used. MiXCR, applied by TCRdb to the multiplex PCR reads, yields one record per CDR3 protein. The sample yields about 380,000 distinct CDR3 sequences, approximately 17% seen once. Diagnoses were established using clinical symptoms, serum thyroxine and TRAb, thyroid ultrasound and orbital computed tomography.

Sequenced sample: blood. The chain carries TRBV28 and TRBJ1-1; a possible D gene is TRBD1 (6 bases). This receptor was obtained from a man aged 18 to 35 with Graves' ophthalmopathy. CDR3 sequence (DNA): TGTGCCAGCGTCCCAGGGGTCATGAACACTGAAGCTTTCTTT. Translation gives CASVPGVMNTEAFF.